The rows below give T cell receptor beta chains drawn from one sample of a study of vaccination effects on CD4 cells after COVID-19. Sequenced by immunoSEQ multiplex PCR; TCRdb stores in-frame clones only, minus some. The sample lists about 63,000 clones, about 71% occurring once. For these TCRs, the target antigens are not known. The source was CD4+ T cells from PBMCs cultured with HCoV-OC43 spike peptides, collected before COVID-19 vaccination. The receptor set was obtained from a human donor who received a COVID-19 vaccine. The CDR3 runs from the conserved cysteine through the conserved F or W. The D gene is left open where the match is weak. Part of the rows lack a size; the others show once, few, many or a class for expanded clones.

. 12 TRBJ1-2 . TRBV12-3/TRBV12-4 CAIKLANYGYTF TGTGCCATCAAGCTCGCAAACTATGGCTACACCTTC
. 17 TRBJ2-2 TRBD2 TRBV7-9 CASRNLAGGTNTGELFF TGTGCCAGCAGAAATTTAGCGGGGGGGACGAACACCGGGGAGCTGTTTTTT
few 14 TRBJ1-1 TRBD1 TRBV9 CASSATGTGFEAFF TGTGCCAGCAGCGCAACCGGGACAGGTTTTGAAGCTTTCTTT
. 14 TRBJ2-5 . TRBV5-4 CASRPSQHQETQYF TGTGCCAGCAGACCTTCCCAGCATCAAGAGACCCAGTACTTC
once 14 TRBJ2-2 . TRBV28 CASSFEPHTGELFF TGTGCCAGCAGTTTCGAGCCACACACCGGGGAGCTGTTTTTT
few 16 TRBJ1-3 . TRBV5-1 CASSLGLLSSGNTIYF TGCGCCAGCAGCTTGGGACTGTTGTCCTCTGGAAACACCATATATTTT
. 15 TRBJ1-5 . TRBV6-2/TRBV6-3 CASSLREKRDQPQHF TGTGCCAGCAGTTTGAGGGAGAAAAGGGATCAGCCCCAGCATTTT
. 15 TRBJ2-5 . TRBV24-1 CATSDFAAGSETQYF TGTGCCACCAGTGATTTTGCGGCAGGGAGCGAGACCCAGTACTTC
. 19 TRBJ1-4 . TRBV21-1 CASSKSGQSEGATNEKLFF TGTGCCAGCAGCAAATCCGGACAGAGTGAGGGGGCAACTAATGAAAAACTGTTTTTT
. 13 TRBJ1-5 . TRBV5-4 CASSFGSNQPQHF TGTGCCAGCAGCTTTGGCAGCAATCAGCCCCAGCATTTT
. 17 TRBJ1-3 . TRBV14 CASSQVPHRPSGNTIYF TGTGCCAGCAGCCAGGTACCACATCGGCCCTCTGGAAACACCATATATTTT
. 13 TRBJ2-1 . TRBV4-1 CASRGLFYNEQFF TGCGCCTCCAGGGGACTATTCTACAATGAGCAGTTCTTC
few 13 TRBJ1-6 . TRBV6-4 CASSDTGSSPLHF TGTGCCAGCAGTGACACAGGGAGTTCACCCCTCCACTTT
few 13 TRBJ2-3 . TRBV29-1 CSVDWKSTDTQYF TGCAGCGTTGATTGGAAAAGCACAGATACGCAGTATTTT
few 15 TRBJ1-5 TRBD1 TRBV18 CASSERQGANQPQHF TGTGCCAGCTCAGAGAGACAGGGTGCCAATCAGCCCCAGCATTTT
once 15 TRBJ2-3 . TRBV5-1 CASTLRGAFTDTQYF TGCGCCAGCACCCTTCGTGGGGCTTTCACAGATACGCAGTATTTT
. 15 TRBJ1-2 . TRBV15 CATIWGPFPNYGYTF TGTGCCACCATTTGGGGGCCCTTTCCTAACTATGGCTACACCTTC
. 14 TRBJ2-4 . TRBV3-1/TRBV3-2 CASSQVGPKNIQYF TGTGCCAGCAGCCAAGTCGGCCCCAAAAACATTCAGTACTTC
. 15 TRBJ2-1 TRBD1 TRBV5-8 CASPTGTGGRDEQFF TGTGCCAGCCCGACCGGGACAGGGGGCAGGGATGAGCAGTTCTTC
. 13 TRBJ1-2 . TRBV12-5 CASALGAVYGYTF TGTGCTAGTGCTCTGGGGGCGGTCTATGGCTACACCTTC
. 14 TRBJ2-5 . TRBV24-1 CATSEGAAQETQYF TGTGCCACCAGTGAAGGGGCAGCGCAAGAGACCCAGTACTTC
once 14 TRBJ1-6 . TRBV9 CASSVGRDNSPLHF TGTGCCAGCAGCGTAGGAAGGGATAATTCACCCCTCCACTTT
. 16 TRBJ2-3 TRBD1 TRBV18 CASSLTGGSSTDTQYF TGTGCCAGCTCCCTTACAGGGGGCTCTAGCACAGATACGCAGTATTTT
. 12 TRBJ2-4 . TRBV12-3/TRBV12-4 CASSLQQGHQYF TGTGCCAGCAGTTTACAGCAGGGCCATCAGTACTTC
few 16 TRBJ2-1 TRBD2 TRBV2 CASHTRSGGIYNEQFF TGTGCCAGCCACACGAGGTCCGGGGGGATTTACAATGAGCAGTTCTTC
few 13 TRBJ1-1 TRBD1 TRBV10-3 CATGGQETTEAFF TGTGCCACCGGCGGACAGGAGACCACTGAAGCTTTCTTT
. 15 TRBJ2-5 . TRBV11-2 CASSNRTGLQETQYF TGTGCCAGCAGCAACCGTACGGGGCTCCAAGAGACCCAGTACTTC
. 17 TRBJ2-2 . TRBV18 CASSSTGSFISTGELFF TGTGCCAGCTCCTCTACGGGGAGTTTTATTTCGACCGGGGAGCTGTTTTTT
. 16 TRBJ1-4 . TRBV25-1 CASSATRQGPNEKLFF TGTGCCAGCAGTGCTACCCGGCAGGGCCCTAATGAAAAACTGTTTTTT
. 17 TRBJ2-3 . TRBV19 CASSIALAGGSTDTQYF TGTGCCAGTAGTATAGCGTTGGCAGGTGGTAGCACAGATACGCAGTATTTT
few 14 TRBJ1-3 . TRBV2 CATGDRFSGNTIYF TGTGCCACAGGGGACCGCTTCTCTGGAAACACCATATATTTT
once 12 TRBJ1-2 . TRBV19 CASSIVAGGYTF TGTGCCAGTAGTATAGTAGCAGGCGGCTACACCTTC
few 15 TRBJ1-1 . TRBV18 CASSPHPGQYAEAFF TGTGCCAGCTCACCCCACCCAGGGCAGTATGCTGAAGCTTTCTTT
. 13 TRBJ2-3 TRBD1 TRBV2 CASNGQGTDTQYF TGTGCCAGCAATGGACAGGGCACAGATACGCAGTATTTT
medium-sized 15 TRBJ2-3 . TRBV7-3 CASRKRGESTDTQYF TGTGCCAGCAGAAAAAGGGGGGAATCCACAGATACGCAGTATTTT
. 12 TRBJ1-2 . TRBV27 CASSSSGAGYTF TGTGCCAGCTCCTCCTCGGGGGCTGGCTACACCTTC
. 13 TRBJ2-2 . TRBV6-5 CASKTGNTGELFF TGTGCCAGCAAGACAGGAAACACCGGGGAGCTGTTTTTT
. 15 TRBJ1-5 TRBD1 TRBV6-2/TRBV6-3 CASSRGQVDNQPQHF TGTGCCAGCAGTAGGGGACAGGTAGACAATCAGCCCCAGCATTTT
. 13 TRBJ2-4 . TRBV2 CASIGRAKNIQYF TGTGCCAGCATAGGGCGAGCCAAAAACATTCAGTACTTC
. 14 TRBJ2-5 TRBD2 TRBV4-2 CASSKRGGEETQYF TGTGCCAGCAGCAAGCGGGGGGGCGAGGAGACCCAGTACTTC
few 14 TRBJ2-2 . TRBV27 CASSLDWYTGELFF TGTGCCAGCAGTTTGGACTGGTACACCGGGGAGCTGTTTTTT
. 15 TRBJ2-6 TRBD1 TRBV24-1 CATADRGSGANVLTF TGTGCCACCGCCGACAGGGGATCTGGGGCCAACGTCCTGACTTTC
. 16 TRBJ2-2 TRBD2 TRBV5-8 CASSLGLAANTGELFF TGTGCCAGCAGCTTGGGTCTAGCGGCGAACACCGGGGAGCTGTTTTTT
. 14 TRBJ1-2 . TRBV5-1 CASSLDAQGDGYTF TGCGCCAGCAGCTTGGACGCACAGGGAGACGGCTACACCTTC
once 16 TRBJ2-2 TRBD2 TRBV6-5 CASSSTSGVLTGELFF TGTGCCAGCAGTTCGACTAGCGGGGTTCTCACCGGGGAGCTGTTTTTT
. 11 TRBJ2-4 . TRBV2 CASSDRTIVYF TGTGCCAGCAGTGATAGGACAATAGTGTACTTC
. 14 TRBJ1-5 . TRBV5-8 CASTGGAGDQPQHF TGTGCCAGCACCGGGGGGGCAGGGGACCAGCCCCAGCATTTT
. 13 TRBJ2-3 . TRBV6-1 CASSEWVFDTQYF TGTGCCAGCAGTGAATGGGTATTCGATACGCAGTATTTT